Sequencing of this TCR beta chain was carried out in a study of blood T cell repertoires in COVID-19 (dated by TCRdb to about 2020). Turning to the overall study: Samples from collaborators originated in the United States, Italy and Spain and spanned both the acute and convalescent phases of COVID-19. The dataset comprised deeply sampled blood TCRbeta repertoires from subjects exposed to, actively infected with, or recovered from COVID-19. The repertoires were made available in a free public database intended to serve as a resource for research on the immune response to SARS-CoV-2. Samples came from the ongoing ImmuneRACE study (first 160 participants) plus 1,254 subjects from 6 global collaborators. Nearly every sample came with metadata listing a de-identified subject ID, COVID-19 status, age in years and sex. Where available, HLA class I and class II types were taken from metadata supplied by the sample provider and were not determined by assay-based typing. The material from the prospective study consisted of cDNA or gDNA derived from T cells, B-cell-depleted T cells, or PBMCs.

Whole blood was collected in K2EDTA tubes by collaborating institutions according to the institutions' own protocols. For TCRbeta analysis, collaborator samples were shipped as frozen whole blood, as isolated PBMCs, or as DNA extracted from either sample type. Here V drops 2 bases and J drops 6 bases, and the junction holds 3 bases not matched to any gene. CDR3 length: 15 amino acids, cysteine to phenylalanine. Left in the record is the CDR3 DNA by itself, 45 bases read in frame from the first base. Based on the germline V gene, the CDR1 and CDR2 sequences are SNHLY and FYNNEI. TCRbeta CDR3 regions were amplified from genomic DNA using the immunoSEQ Assay, a bias-controlled multiplex PCR. On the study's bioinformatics: Nucleated cell counts per sample were estimated from amplification of reference gene primers within the assay. To quantify the absolute abundance of each unique TCRbeta CDR3 rearrangement, sequence reads were collapsed and filtered. For each sample, productive Simpson clonality was calculated as the square root of Simpson's diversity index over productive rearrangements. TCRdb obtained this table from immuneACCESS and retained in-frame rearrangements with V and J assigned. These tables miss some clones; where compared with another copy, unresolved V genes account for less than half of the shortfall, and the remainder is unexplained. The V and J calls and clone size come from that table; D and trimming were worked out from the DNA. Present in this sample are roughly 90,000 clones, approximately 88% of which were seen just once. The ten largest clones take up roughly a third of the sample.

General study outcomes and caveats: The quantity of clinical and demographic metadata differed by source and by participant and was supplied without curation.

With regard to this clone: Its target antigen remains unknown. Qualities for individual bases were not recorded, and no much larger clone is one base off.

The V and J segments used are TRBV2 and TRBJ1-5, and 11 bases in between align with TRBD1. This clonotype was sampled from a woman aged 80 or older with active or convalescent COVID-19. Material for sequencing was peripheral blood. The DNA reads as follows: TGTGCCAGCAGTGAAAGGGGGACAGGGGGTCAGCCCCAGCATTTT. The encoded protein is CASSERGTGGQPQHF.